The entry below describes one T cell receptor beta chain. Its antigen is still unknown. This sample is part of a study of cytomegalovirus exposure and HLA in healthy donors. Whole-study findings and limits: Altogether, 170 or so TCR beta chains were recorded as cytomegalovirus-associated.

Per germline, CDR1 LNHDA and CDR2 SQIVND (reference sequence). The CDR3 consists of 16 residues. Trimming shortened V by 8 bases and J by 5 bases, and 24 bases separated the two germline ends. 13 Jbeta primers and 60 Vbeta primers were used for the PCR. Method: immunoSEQ multiplex PCR; TCRdb's copy keeps in-frame clones and lacks some. The sample yields under 200,000 clones, roughly 80% seen once. The J gene is TRBJ1-1, the V gene TRBV19; a possible D gene is TRBD1 (6 bases). The sequenced sample was PBMCs. The sequence came from a female donor in good health and CMV-seronegative. CDR3 nucleotide sequence: TGTGCCAGTGTCTCCCCGGGCGGGGGGCGTGGAACTGAAGCTTTCTTT. It yields the protein CASVSPGGGRGTEAFF.